Below, 27 T cell receptor beta chains from the same sample are listed, as sequenced in a study of T cells after yellow fever vaccination. TCRdb reprocessed the 5' RACE reads with MiXCR, giving one entry per CDR3 protein. Of some 390,000 distinct CDR3 sequences in the sample, approximately 19% were seen once. Sequences were derived from PBMCs, sampled before the yellow fever booster vaccination. Receptors originate from a man aged 18 to 30 who received the YFV17D yellow fever vaccine.

Only a few counts were recorded for this clonotype. The CDR3 sequence is CASRHLPSSTDTQYF. In nucleotides, the CDR3 is TGTGCCAGCAGACACCTCCCGTCTAGCACAGATACGCAGTATTTT. This rearrangement joins TRBV27 to TRBJ2-3, with D hard to call. The V gene lost 6 bases and the J gene lost 0 bases, with 13 bases spanning the gap. The germline CDR1 and CDR2 sequences are MNHEY and SMNVEV (reference sequence). The CDR3 has 15 amino acids.

The gene calls are TRBV9 and TRBJ2-3; the D gene is possibly TRBD1 (5 bases). The germline V gene has CDR1 SGDLS and CDR2 YYNGEE. Deletions cut 1 base from V and 0 bases from J, with 9 bases between. The CDR3 has 15 amino acids. In DNA form, the CDR3 reads TGTGCCAGCAGCGTAATGGCAGGGAGCACAGATACGCAGTATTTT. Amino acid sequence: CASSVMAGSTDTQYF.

The rearrangement links TRBV24-1 to TRBJ1-1; D gene unclear. The V gene's germline CDR1 is KGHDR and CDR2 SFDVKD. The V and J ends lost 9 bases and 1 base respectively, with 8 bases between them. The CDR3 runs 12 residues. The CDR3 DNA follows: TGTGCCACCCATGACGGGAACACTGAAGCTTTCTTT. Protein: CATHDGNTEAFF.

This chain uses TRBV6-5 with TRBJ1-1, with D possibly being TRBD1 (6 bases). The germline gives CDR1 MNHEY, CDR2 SVGAGI. The V and J ends lost 10 bases and 3 bases respectively, with 21 bases between them. The CDR3 contains 15 residues. The CDR3 region has the DNA TGTGCCACCTACCTTTCCTCCGGACAGTACACTGAAGCTTTCTTT. This encodes CATYLSSGQYTEAFF.

This rearrangement joins TRBV9 to TRBJ1-1; the D gene is possibly TRBD1 (5 bases). CDR1 SGDLS and CDR2 YYNGEE come from the germline V gene. V lost 4 bases and J 1 base, leaving 11 bases between the germline ends. The CDR3 has 14 amino acids. The CDR3 spells CASSPNRGNTEAFF. The CDR3 nucleotides are TGTGCCAGCAGCCCCAATAGGGGGAACACTGAAGCTTTCTTT.

This clonotype has more than one count but fewer than ten. The gene calls are TRBV29-1 and TRBJ1-2; a weak D match, TRBD1 (6 bases). Germline CDR1 SQVTM, CDR2 ANQGSEA. CDR3 length: 13 amino acids. V was shortened by 5 bases and J by 4 bases, with 14 bases between the two germline ends. The CDR3 reads CSVRNRVRYGYTF. The CDR3 DNA sequence: TGCAGCGTTAGGAACAGGGTACGCTATGGCTACACCTTC.

For the CDR3, the DNA is TGTGCCAGCAGCCAAGATCCCGGTGAACCGACAACTAATGAAAAACTGTTTTTT. Protein sequence: CASSQDPGEPTTNEKLFF. This chain joins TRBV4-2 and TRBJ1-4, with D unclear. Germline V gene sequence: CDR1 LGHNA, CDR2 YNFKEQ. CDR3 length equals 18 residues. The V and J ends lost 0 bases and 0 bases respectively, with 14 bases between them.

Turning to this clonotype: Mismatch with germline at one junction end may stem from a read error. CDR3 protein: CASRADTVSVF. The CDR3 nucleotides read TGTGCCAGCAGGGCCGACACTGTCTCGGTTTTT. The chain is built from TRBV27 and TRBJ1-1; D is ambiguous. The CDR3 spans 11 residues. Germline V CDR1 and CDR2: MNHEY, SMNVEV (reference sequence).

The V and J genes are TRBV13 and TRBJ1-2, with no clear D. CDR1 PRHDT and CDR2 FYEKMQ come from the germline V gene (reference sequence). V lost 0 bases to trimming and J lost 5 bases, with 10 bases between them. The CDR3 runs 14 residues. CDR3 in amino acids: CASSLGLQLYGYTF. In nucleotides, the CDR3 is TGTGCCAGCAGCTTAGGCCTCCAGTTGTATGGCTACACCTTC.

The V and J genes are TRBV6-5 and TRBJ1-2; no definite D call. The CDR3 sequence is 13 residues long. V lost 6 bases to trimming and J lost 4 bases, with 12 bases between them. Germline CDR1 MNHEY, CDR2 SVGAGI. The CDR3 DNA sequence: TGTGCCAGCAGCGTCCATACCTTCTATGGCTACACCTTC. As protein: CASSVHTFYGYTF.

Ten or more counts support this clonotype. The genes are TRBV7-2 and TRBJ2-5; no firm D call. The V and J ends lost 5 bases and 5 bases respectively, with 12 bases between them. Looked up from germline, CDR1 is SGHTA and CDR2 is FQGNSA. The CDR3 contains 13 residues. CDR3 sequence (DNA): TGTGCCAGCAGCGAGTACACGAGGGAGACCCAGTACTTC. Residues: CASSEYTRETQYF.

This chain uses TRBV7-2 with TRBJ2-1, with unresolved D. Germline V gene sequence: CDR1 SGHTA, CDR2 FQGNSA. This CDR3 spans 17 amino acids. V gave up 1 base and J gave up 3 bases, with 16 bases separating them. For the CDR3, the DNA is TGTGCCAGCAGCTTAGACCCCGTGTTTAGGGTCTACAATGAGCAGTTCTTC. Protein product: CASSLDPVFRVYNEQFF.

The J gene is TRBJ1-1, the V gene TRBV5-1, with 7 bases lining up with TRBD1. Per the germline V gene, CDR1 is SGHRS and CDR2 is YFSETQ. With 3 bases clipped from V and 1 base from J, the junction kept 3 bases outside the gene matches. The CDR3 extends over 14 amino acids. The CDR3 DNA sequence: TGCGCCAGCAGCTCCAGGGGGGAGAACACTGAAGCTTTCTTT. It yields the protein CASSSRGENTEAFF.

The V and J genes are TRBV6-5 and TRBJ1-2; 10 bases match TRBD1. V lost 6 bases, J lost 4 bases, and 5 bases stayed unmatched. Germline CDR1 reads MNHEY; CDR2 reads SVGAGI. This CDR3 has 14 residues. CDR3 in amino acids: CASRGTGALYGYTF. The CDR3 bases are TGTGCCAGCAGAGGGACAGGGGCACTCTATGGCTACACCTTC.

This clonotype appeared once. The gene calls are TRBV28 and TRBJ2-7; 7 bases fit TRBD1. Germline V lookup: CDR1 MDHEN, CDR2 SYDVKM. J lost 4 bases, V lost 5 bases, and 2 bases had no gene match. The length of the CDR3 is 12 residues. This CDR3 reads CASSGTVYEQYV. The CDR3 DNA is TGTGCCAGCAGTGGGACAGTGTACGAGCAGTACGTC.

V usage is TRBV10-1 and J usage is TRBJ2-7; D remains unclear. The CDR3 contains 13 residues. Trimming left V 4 bases short and J 3 bases short, with 10 bases between. The V gene's germline CDR1 is WNHNN and CDR2 SYGVQD (reference sequence). CDR3 loop: CASSAEDHYEQYF. In DNA form, the CDR3 reads TGCGCCAGCAGTGCAGAGGATCACTACGAGCAGTACTTC.

V is TRBV5-4 and J is TRBJ2-7; D may be TRBD1 or TRBD2 (6 bases each). Germline V gene lookup returns CDR1 SGHNT and CDR2 YYREEE (reference sequence). Trimming cost V 2 bases and J 6 bases, with 18 bases left between them. The CDR3 spans 15 residues. CDR3 region: CASSFGGGRPGEQYF. The CDR3 DNA reads TGTGCCAGCAGCTTTGGAGGGGGGCGTCCTGGCGAGCAGTACTTC.

This sequence joins TRBV5-1 and TRBJ2-2; no reliable D call. Trimming took off 4 bases at V and 6 bases at J, with 10 bases between the two ends. The CDR3 has 13 residues. The germline CDR1 and CDR2 sequences are SGHRS and YFSETQ. DNA of the CDR3: TGCGCCAGCAGCGGGATGCCCGCCGGGGAGCTGTTTTTT. It specifies CASSGMPAGELFF.

V usage is TRBV20-1 and J usage is TRBJ1-6; D is perhaps TRBD1 (5 bases). The CDR3 runs 15 residues. Trimming took 7 bases from V and 7 from J, leaving 20 bases between them. Germline V gene lookup returns CDR1 DFQATT and CDR2 SNEGSKA (reference sequence). In DNA, the CDR3 is TGCAGTGGTTCGATGGGGGGGACCTCCAATTCACCCCTCCACTTT. Translating it yields CSGSMGGTSNSPLHF.

Many counts were recorded for this clonotype. V usage is TRBV5-6 and J usage is TRBJ1-6; no clear D. CDR3 length: 15 residues. The germline CDR1 and CDR2 sequences are SGHDT and YYEEEE. Trimming pared 0 bases from V and 3 bases from J, leaving 7 bases between. CDR3 residues: CASSLDGGYNSPLHF. The CDR3 nucleotides are TGTGCCAGCAGCTTGGACGGCGGCTATAATTCACCCCTCCACTTT. Complete variable domain (other parts from reference TRBV5-6 and TRBJ1-6): DAGVTQSPTHLIKTRGQQVTLRCSPKSGHDTVSWYQQALGQGPQFIFQYYEEEERQRGNFPDRFSGHQFPNYSSELNVNALLLGDSALYLCASSLDGGYNSPLHFGNGTRLTVT.

This clonotype showed up many times. The CDR3 region is CSARDHLAVKNTQYF. CDR3 nucleotide sequence: TGCAGTGCTAGAGATCATCTAGCGGTGAAGAATACGCAGTATTTT. This sequence joins TRBV20-1 and TRBJ2-3; TRBD2 agrees at 7 bases. The CDR3 length is 15 residues. The V gene end was trimmed by 0 bases and the J gene end by 7 bases; junction bases not matched to a gene: 10. CDR1 and CDR2 from the germline V gene are DFQATT and SNEGSKA (reference sequence).

The rearrangement uses TRBV24-1 and TRBJ1-2, with D possibly TRBD1 on 5 matching bases. Per the germline V gene, CDR1 is KGHDR and CDR2 is SFDVKD. This CDR3 region has 14 residues. Trimming stripped 2 bases from V and 6 bases from J, with 12 bases between. The CDR3 loop reads CATSDSDSENGYTF. In DNA form, the CDR3 reads TGTGCCACCAGTGATTCCGACAGTGAGAATGGCTACACCTTC.

The chain recombines TRBV7-8 with TRBJ1-5; unclear D gene. Germline V gives CDR1 SGHVS, CDR2 FQNEAQ. This CDR3 region has 14 residues. V was shortened by 0 bases and J by 5 bases, with 8 bases between the two germline ends. CDR3: CASSLARRDQPQHF. In nucleotides, the CDR3 is TGTGCCAGCAGCTTAGCGCGAAGGGATCAGCCCCAGCATTTT.

This clonotype was counted only a few times. V is TRBV9 and J is TRBJ2-1; D is unresolved. This CDR3 is built from 15 residues. Germline CDR1 reads SGDLS; CDR2 reads YYNGEE. V was shortened by 0 bases and J by 6 bases, with 13 bases between the two germline ends. The DNA of the CDR3 is TGTGCCAGCAGCGTAGCTGATAGCTTGGGCAATGAGCAGTTCTTC. As protein: CASSVADSLGNEQFF.

This clonotype was counted a few times. The chain carries TRBV6-5 and TRBJ2-3; D uncertain. CDR3 size: 13 residues. The germline V gene encodes CDR1 MNHEY and CDR2 SVGAGI. Between the trimmed V and J ends, which lost 3 bases and 5 bases, there was a span of 9 bases. The CDR3: CASSYDSRDTQYF. The DNA of the CDR3 is TGTGCCAGCAGTTATGACTCCCGAGATACGCAGTATTTT.

The V and J genes are TRBV20-1 and TRBJ2-3; 10 nucleotides align to TRBD2. The CDR3 extends over 14 amino acids. CDR1 is DFQATT and CDR2 is SNEGSKA in the germline V gene (reference sequence). The CDR3 is CRALAGGPLSTQYF. The CDR3 nucleotides are TGCAGGGCCTTAGCGGGGGGCCCCCTGAGTACGCAGTATTTT.

This clonotype was seen a handful of times. V usage is TRBV9 and J usage is TRBJ2-7; 7 nucleotides align to TRBD1. Germline assignment: CDR1 SGDLS and CDR2 YYNGEE. The ends lost 4 bases at V and 6 bases at J; junction bases unmatched: 13. The CDR3 runs to 15 residues. CDR3 coding DNA: TGTGCCAGCAGCACGGAACGACAGGGCCTGACCGAGCAGTACTTC. Translating gives CASSTERQGLTEQYF.